This entry is about one TCR beta chain. This specimen comes from a study of blood T cell repertoires in COVID-19. Study background: Researchers got acute and convalescent COVID-19 samples from the United States, Italy and Spain. PBMCs, B-cell-depleted T cells, or T cells were the source of the cDNA or gDNA that made up the material.

In the source study's methods: Amplification from reference gene primers served as the basis for estimated nucleated cell counts. Data came from immunoSEQ multiplex PCR; TCRdb stores just in-frame clones and leaves some out. That table gives V, J and clone size, and the DNA gave D and trimming. Altogether around 260,000 clones are present, 70% to 90% being singletons, with the ten largest covering over 2%. The germline V gene encodes CDR1 DFQATT and CDR2 SNEGSKA (reference sequence). This CDR3 has 11 residues. The V gene lost 4 bases and the J gene lost 6 bases, with 10 bases spanning the gap. V and J are TRBV20-1 and TRBJ2-7; no clear D. Sequences were obtained from peripheral blood. This receptor was identified in a woman in her forties or fifties with acute or convalescent COVID-19. The CDR3 DNA is TGCAGTGCTACGTCCACATCCGAGCAGTACTTC. It yields the protein CSATSTSEQYF.